This entry lists 13 T cell receptor beta chains sequenced from one sample in a study of tumor and adjacent non-tumor tissue in lung cancer. TCRbeta libraries were built with three rounds of nested PCR, modified from ARM-PCR. TCRdb ran MiXCR on the multiplex PCR reads and lists one entry per CDR3 protein. The sample yields roughly 69,000 distinct CDR3 sequences, around 80% seen once. The template was RNA from unsorted bulk tissue. The normal lung tissue was taken more than 3 cm from the tumor edge. The sample taken for sequencing was distant non-tumor lung tissue. The receptors here all came from a man aged 55-75 years with non-small cell lung cancer.

About this clonotype itself: This is likely a read error, given that the CDR3 carries no conserved phenylalanine or tryptophan at its end. The J gene is TRBJ2-5, the V gene TRBV11-1, with no clear D. The CDR3 is made up of 14 amino acids. Per germline, CDR1 SGHAT and CDR2 FQDESV (reference sequence). The CDR3 sequence: CANSRDTYQEAQYV. The CDR3 DNA sequence: TGTGCCAACAGCAGAGACACGTACCAAGAGGCCCAGTACGTC.

Comments on this clonotype: A read error is likely, as this CDR3 ends without the conserved phenylalanine or tryptophan. CDR3 nucleotide sequence: TGTGCCAGTAGCCAAGATGGGAGGGCCTACGAGCAGTACTCC. Its translation: CASSQDGRAYEQYS. The J gene is TRBJ2-7, the V gene TRBV4-2; TRBD2 matches at 7 bases. The CDR3 is 14 residues long. CDR1 is LGHNA and CDR2 is YNFKEQ in the germline V gene.

This clonotype came up once. Sequence at one end of the junction differs from germline and may be a read error. The rearrangement uses TRBV10-3 and TRBJ2-3; D assignment may be TRBD1 or TRBD2 (6 bases each). The CDR3 is 17 residues long. Per germline, CDR1 ENHRY and CDR2 SYGVKD. Here the CDR3 DNA reads TGTGCCATTAGTGATAACGGCGGCCGGGGGCGCACAGTTACGCAGTATTTT. It yields the protein CAISDNGGRGRTVTQYF.

This clonotype was detected many times. V usage is TRBV13 and J usage is TRBJ2-7; unclear D gene. The CDR3 is made up of 17 amino acids. Germline assignment: CDR1 PRHDT and CDR2 FYEKMQ (reference sequence). V lost 0 bases to trimming and J lost 3 bases, with 18 bases between them. The CDR3 DNA reads TGTGCCAGCAGCTTAGGAGTGCGGACCTTATCTTTCTACGAGCAGTACTTC. Residues: CASSLGVRTLSFYEQYF.

This clonotype was detected once. The CDR3 protein is CASSYTGSTGETFF. Written as DNA, the CDR3 is TGTGCCAGCAGCTATACTGGTAGCACCGGGGAGACGTTTTTT. The V and J genes are TRBV11-1 and TRBJ2-2; weak D call: TRBD2 (5 bases). Looked up from germline, CDR1 is SGHAT and CDR2 is FQDESV (reference sequence). V was trimmed by 4 bases and J by 16 bases, leaving 22 bases between them. This CDR3 contains 14 residues. The full variable domain, its missing parts supplied by reference TRBV11-1 and TRBJ2-2, is EAEVAQSPRYKITEKSQAVAFWCDPISGHATLYWYRQILGQGPELLVQFQDESVVDDSQLPKDRFSAERLKGVDSTLKIQPAELGDSAMYLCASSYTGSTGETFFGEGSRLTVL.

About this clonotype: The junction does not match germline at one end; this may be a read error. The rearrangement uses TRBV5-4 and TRBJ2-3; perhaps D is TRBD1 or TRBD2 (5 bases each). The CDR3 consists of 16 residues. In germline, CDR1 is SGHNT, CDR2 YYREEE (reference sequence). DNA for the CDR3: TGTTCCAGCAGCTTAGGGGCTAGCAGACTCACAGATACGCAGTATTTT. It codes for CSSSLGASRLTDTQYF.

As concerns this clonotype: The conserved phenylalanine or tryptophan is not found at the CDR3 terminus, so this likely reflects a read error. The chain is built from TRBV12-3 or TRBV12-4 and TRBJ2-1, with D unresolved. The CDR3 runs 12 residues. The CDR3 sequence: CTSRLGRNEQFL. The CDR3 bases are TGTACCAGCAGACTCGGACGTAATGAGCAGTTCTTA.

This rearrangement joins TRBV29-1 to TRBJ2-7; weak D call: TRBD2 (6 bases). The CDR3 length is 13 residues. Germline loops: CDR1 SQVTM, CDR2 ANQGSEA. V was clipped by 7 bases and J by 13 bases, with 26 bases between them. CDR3 protein: CSERGSEPYEPYF. The CDR3 coding sequence is TGCAGCGAACGGGGGTCAGAACCCTACGAACCATACTTC.

Turning to this clonotype: Likely a read error: the CDR3 ends without its conserved phenylalanine or tryptophan. The chain uses TRBV7-8 and TRBJ2-2; 7 nucleotides match TRBD1. This CDR3 has 15 amino acids. The V gene's germline CDR1 is SGHVS and CDR2 FQNEAQ. In DNA, the CDR3 is TGTGCCATCAGCTTAGACAGGGTCGACACCGGGGAGCTGTTTCTT. Translating gives CAISLDRVDTGELFL.

At least ten counts were recorded for this clonotype. The rearrangement uses TRBV19 and TRBJ2-1; TRBD1 matches at 9 bases. The germline V gene has CDR1 LNHDA and CDR2 SQIVND (reference sequence). The CDR3 totals 15 residues. Trimming removed 6 bases from V and 7 bases from J; junction bases left unmatched: 10. The CDR3 protein is CASRPRTGERNEQFF. CDR3 sequence (DNA): TGTGCCAGTAGACCCCGGACAGGGGAGAGGAATGAGCAGTTCTTC.

A remark on this clonotype: A read error may account for a junction end that differs from germline. The rearrangement joins TRBV6-1 to TRBJ2-1; maybe TRBD1 (5 bases). Germline lookup yields CDR1 MNHNS and CDR2 SASEGT. This CDR3 is built from 15 residues. The CDR3 bases are TGTGCCATCAAGGACACTTGGGGCTCCTACAATGAGCGGTTCTTC. Translation gives CAIKDTWGSYNERFF.

This clonotype was seen repeatedly, ten times or more. The chain recombines TRBV12-3 or TRBV12-4 with TRBJ2-1; 9 bases are shared with TRBD1. With V trimmed by 6 bases and J by 8 bases, 11 bases remained unmatched. The CDR3 is made up of 15 amino acids. DNA of the CDR3: TGTGCCAGCAGCCCGGGACAGGGTATGTGGGATGAGCAGTTCTTC. The encoded protein is CASSPGQGMWDEQFF.

With respect to this clonotype: Since no conserved phenylalanine or tryptophan closes the CDR3, a read error is the likely cause. The DNA is left out, because the CDR3 cannot be placed on it with certainty; the CDR3 is given as TCRdb lists it. The chain recombines TRBV4-1 with TRBJ2-5. The CDR3 length equals 14 residues, ends included. The germline CDR1 and CDR2 sequences are MGHRA and YSYEKL. The CDR3 here is CASSQDLGVETQYL.